Shown below are 24 T cell receptor beta chains from a single sample sequenced in a study of cytomegalovirus exposure and HLA in healthy donors. PCR used 60 Vbeta primers and 13 Jbeta primers. Using immunoSEQ multiplex PCR, the repertoire was profiled, and TCRdb retains in-frame clones only, with some absent. In the table there are more than 80,000 clones, 55% to 65% of which are singletons. Input material: PBMCs. These receptors originate from a middle-aged woman in good health and CMV-seropositive.

V usage is TRBV7-2 and J usage is TRBJ2-7; no reliable D call. The CDR3 is made up of 15 amino acids. Germline CDR1 is SGHTA and CDR2 is FQGNSA. V was cut by 1 base and J by 7 bases, with 17 bases left in between. CDR3 sequence reads: CASSLESVTSSEQYF. CDR3 bases: TGTGCCAGCAGCTTAGAGAGCGTGACTTCCTCTGAGCAGTACTTC.

This clone has just one count. The chain has TRBV5-6 and TRBJ2-2, with no clear D. The CDR3 has 14 amino acids. Between the trimmed V and J ends, which lost 0 bases and 4 bases, there was a span of 7 bases. Germline-derived CDR1 and CDR2 are SGHDT and YYEEEE. The CDR3 loop is CASSLGSGTGELFF. CDR3 DNA sequence: TGTGCCAGCAGCTTGGGGTCAGGCACCGGGGAGCTGTTTTTT.

The chain uses TRBV2 and TRBJ1-2; possible D gene TRBD1, 6 bases. Trimming took off 5 bases at V and 6 bases at J, with 13 bases between the two ends. The CDR3 spans 13 residues. CDR1 is SNHLY, CDR2 FYNNEI, per germline. CDR3 sequence (DNA): TGTGCCAGCAGTTTACAGGGTTTTGATGGCTACACCTTC. Translating it yields CASSLQGFDGYTF.

This clone was seen more than once but under ten times. This chain links TRBV15 with TRBJ2-5; TRBD2 matches at 7 bases. Germline V gene data show CDR1 as LNHNV and CDR2 as YYDKDF (reference sequence). V trimming: 0 bases; J trimming: 3 bases; junction bases outside the gene matches: 7. This CDR3 region has 16 residues. CDR3 DNA sequence: TGTGCCACCAGCAGAGATTGGGAGGGAGTAAAAGAGACCCAGTACTTC. Protein sequence: CATSRDWEGVKETQYF. Supplemented by reference TRBV15 and TRBJ2-5, the full variable domain reads DAMVIQNPRYQVTQFGKPVTLSCSQTLNHNVMYWYQQKSSQAPKLLFHYYDKDFNNEADTPDNFQSRRPNTSFCFLDIRSPGLGDTAMYLCATSRDWEGVKETQYFGPGTRLLVL.

V gene TRBV28 combines with J gene TRBJ2-7; D unresolved. Germline V gene data show CDR1 as MDHEN and CDR2 as SYDVKM. Trimming took 5 bases from V and 0 from J, leaving 5 bases between them. The CDR3 is 12 amino acids. The CDR3, as DNA: TGTGCCAGCAGTCTTAACTCCTACGAGCAGTACTTC. This gives the protein CASSLNSYEQYF.

Only a few counts were recorded for this clone. The V and J genes are TRBV28 and TRBJ1-4, with a tentative D call TRBD1 (6 bases). Germline V gene lookup returns CDR1 MDHEN and CDR2 SYDVKM. The germline V and J ends were trimmed by 6 bases and 4 bases, with 24 bases remaining between them. The CDR3 totals 18 residues. For the CDR3, the DNA is TGTGCCAGCAGCAAATTCCGGGGGGGCCGAGGGAGTAATGAAAAACTGTTTTTT. Residues: CASSKFRGGRGSNEKLFF.

This clone has only one observation. This chain connects TRBV9 to TRBJ2-3, with D tentatively TRBD2 (5 bases). Trimming took 4 bases from V and 1 from J, leaving 10 bases between them. Germline values: CDR1 SGDLS, CDR2 YYNGEE. The CDR3 extends over 14 amino acids. Here the CDR3 reads CASSLSGGTDTQYF. CDR3 DNA: TGTGCCAGCAGCTTGAGCGGAGGCACAGATACGCAGTATTTT.

The CDR3 DNA follows: TGTGCCAGCAGCTCCATCTCGAGTGCGGTGAGGAAGACCCAGTACTTC. Residues: CASSSISSAVRKTQYF. This rearrangement joins TRBV7-8 to TRBJ2-5; D not resolved. CDR3 size: 16 residues. V was cut by 4 bases and J by 6 bases, with 21 bases left in between. Germline loops: CDR1 SGHVS, CDR2 FQNEAQ.

The genes are TRBV19 and TRBJ2-7, with 7 bases matching TRBD1. Looked up from germline, CDR1 is LNHDA and CDR2 is SQIVND (reference sequence). Trimming at V came to 9 bases and at J to 5 bases, leaving 7 bases not matched to a gene. The CDR3 is 12 residues long. CDR3 region: CARPGTADEQYF. The CDR3 DNA is TGTGCCAGACCGGGGACAGCGGACGAGCAGTACTTC.

This chain links TRBV27 with TRBJ2-1; TRBD2 matches at 9 bases. V gave up 5 bases and J gave up 9 bases; unmatched junction bases: 14. This CDR3 is 16 amino acids long. Germline V lookup: CDR1 MNHEY, CDR2 SMNVEV (reference sequence). CDR3 sequence reads: CASSLPVSGRSAEQFF. The CDR3 DNA follows: TGTGCCAGCAGTCTCCCGGTTAGCGGGAGATCCGCTGAGCAGTTCTTC.

The chain uses TRBV5-6 and TRBJ2-2, with D unclear. This CDR3 has 14 residues. The germline V gene has CDR1 SGHDT and CDR2 YYEEEE. Trimming took off 2 bases at V and 4 bases at J, with 9 bases between the two ends. CDR3 sequence: CASSFGSGTGELFF. The CDR3 nucleotides are TGTGCCAGCAGCTTCGGGTCGGGCACCGGGGAGCTGTTTTTT.

V usage is TRBV19 and J usage is TRBJ1-2; tentatively, D is TRBD1 (6 bases). CDR3 length: 12 residues. From germline, CDR1 is LNHDA and CDR2 SQIVND (reference sequence). V shed 4 bases and J shed 5 bases, with 8 bases lying between them. The CDR3 region has the DNA TGTGCCAGTAGTAACAGGGATTATGGCTACACCTTC. It is translated as CASSNRDYGYTF.

V and J are TRBV7-9 and TRBJ1-4, with unresolved D. Germline CDR1 SEHNR, CDR2 FQNEAQ (reference sequence). This CDR3 has 17 residues. V was clipped by 5 bases and J by 6 bases, with 22 bases between them. CDR3 region: CASSPGWSAGLDEKLFF. CDR3 nucleotide sequence: TGTGCCAGCAGCCCAGGTTGGTCGGCAGGCTTGGATGAAAAACTGTTTTTT.

In its sample, this clone was seen once. The rearrangement uses TRBV10-1 and TRBJ2-7, with D tentatively TRBD1 (6 bases). V lost 3 bases to trimming and J lost 7 bases, with 25 bases between them. Germline CDR1 is WNHNN and CDR2 is SYGVQD (reference sequence). This CDR3 has 17 amino acids. CDR3: CASSDYFLGQGMGEQYF. The CDR3, as DNA: TGCGCCAGCAGTGATTACTTCTTGGGGCAGGGGATGGGGGAGCAGTACTTC.

J is TRBJ2-5 and V is TRBV11-2, with D maybe TRBD1 (6 bases). Trimming removed 3 bases from V and 8 bases from J, with 19 bases in between. Per the germline V gene, CDR1 is SGHAT and CDR2 is FQNNGV. The CDR3 consists of 15 residues. CDR3: CASSFGLQGIETQYF. CDR3 DNA sequence: TGTGCCAGCAGCTTTGGATTACAGGGCATTGAAACCCAGTACTTC. The variable domain in full, with the rest retrieved from reference TRBV11-2 and TRBJ2-5, is EAGVAQSPRYKIIEKRQSVAFWCNPISGHATLYWYQQILGQGPKLLIQFQNNGVVDDSQLPKDRFSAERLKGVDSTLKIQPAKLEDSAVYLCASSFGLQGIETQYFGPGTRLLVL.

The V gene is TRBV7-9, the J gene TRBJ2-5; TRBD2 matches 8 bases. Unmatched junction bases numbered 6, after V lost 4 bases and J lost 2 bases. CDR1 and CDR2 from the germline V gene are SEHNR and FQNEAQ (reference sequence). This CDR3 contains 15 residues. The CDR3 DNA follows: TGTGCCAGCAGCTACGGGGGGGGTGCTCAAGAGACCCAGTACTTC. It is translated as CASSYGGGAQETQYF. The variable domain in full, completed from reference TRBV7-9 and TRBJ2-5, reads DTGVSQNPRHKITKRGQNVTFRCDPISEHNRLYWYRQTLGQGPEFLTYFQNEAQLEKSRLLSDRFSAERPKGSFSTLEIQRTEQGDSAMYLCASSYGGGAQETQYFGPGTRLLVL.

This clone was seen once. J is TRBJ2-5 and V is TRBV19; D is possibly TRBD1 (5 bases). Trimming took off 10 bases at V and 2 bases at J, with 14 bases between the two ends. This CDR3 has 13 amino acids. Per germline, CDR1 LNHDA and CDR2 SQIVND (reference sequence). CDR3 DNA: TGTGCCACCTCTGACAGAATACAAGAGACCCAGTACTTC. This translates into CATSDRIQETQYF.

The genes are TRBV7-2 and TRBJ2-1; D not certain. The CDR3 sequence is 12 residues long. CDR1 is SGHTA and CDR2 is FQGNSA in the germline V gene. Deletions cut 5 bases from V and 4 bases from J, with 6 bases between. Written as DNA, the CDR3 is TGTGCCAGCAGCGCCGGGTACAATGAGCAGTTCTTC. Translating gives CASSAGYNEQFF.

This chain connects TRBV5-1 to TRBJ2-7; tentative D call: TRBD2 (6 bases). The CDR3 consists of 14 residues. The V gene lost 0 bases and the J gene lost 6 bases, with 13 bases spanning the gap. Germline loops: CDR1 SGHRS, CDR2 YFSETQ. CDR3 residues: CASSLAASVAEQYF. CDR3 DNA: TGCGCCAGCAGCTTGGCCGCTAGCGTCGCCGAGCAGTACTTC.

This clone was detected a few times. The rearrangement uses TRBV2 and TRBJ1-3; no definite D call. Trimming took 8 bases from V and 4 from J, leaving 9 bases between them. The CDR3 spans 12 residues. The germline gives CDR1 SNHLY, CDR2 FYNNEI. This chain's CDR3 is CASLGGGNTIYF. The DNA for the CDR3 is TGTGCCAGCCTCGGCGGGGGAAACACCATATATTTT.

This sequence joins TRBV29-1 and TRBJ1-2, with 9 bases that match TRBD1. V dropped 7 bases and J dropped 10; count of bases not matched to a gene: 13. CDR1 and CDR2 (germline): SQVTM, ANQGSEA. The CDR3 runs to 13 residues. The CDR3 DNA is TGCAGCGCCCGACAGGGGGTTGATGGGCTCTACACCTTC. This codes for CSARQGVDGLYTF.

This clone was recorded a few times. This chain joins TRBV10-1 and TRBJ1-1, with TRBD1 identical over 7 bases. Per germline, CDR1 WNHNN and CDR2 SYGVQD (reference sequence). This CDR3 comprises 16 residues. V was clipped by 5 bases and J by 2 bases; unmatched bases: 11. CDR3 in DNA: TGCGCCAGCAGTTCGGACAGGAGATTTACCAACACTGAAGCTTTCTTT. Its translation: CASSSDRRFTNTEAFF.

This clone was recorded once. The chain has TRBV11-2 and TRBJ2-3; TRBD2 matches 7 bases. Germline lookup yields CDR1 SGHAT and CDR2 FQNNGV. J was trimmed by 5 bases and V by 5 bases; bases with no gene match: 16. The CDR3 runs 17 residues. The CDR3 coding sequence is TGTGCCAGCAGCACCGGGCAAAGTGGGAGGGCCGAAGATACGCAGTATTTT. It translates to CASSTGQSGRAEDTQYF.

The genes are TRBV4-1 and TRBJ2-5; TRBD2 matches at 12 bases. Trimming took 4 bases from V and 2 from J; bases not matched to a gene: 14. CDR3 length: 19 amino acids. Per the germline V gene, CDR1 is MGHRA and CDR2 is YSYEKL. CDR3 protein: CASSLRHRLAGVGQETQYF. CDR3 nucleotide sequence: TGCGCCAGCAGCCTAAGACATCGACTAGCGGGAGTAGGACAAGAGACCCAGTACTTC.